This entry is about one T cell receptor beta chain. Its matching antigen is unknown. Healthy and HIV-negative, the adult donors had no recent acute infections or vaccinations. The V end was cut by 5 bases, the J end by 10 bases, with 12 bases between. CDR1 and CDR2 (germline): MNHNS, SASEGT. CDR3 length: 12 residues. This record belongs to a study of shared clonotypes between healthy human individuals. Regarding the study as a whole: Large depth notwithstanding, sorted-subset sequencing proved incomplete by rarefaction.

Sequencing was performed with immunoSEQ multiplex PCR; in TCRdb, only in-frame clones are kept and a portion is missing. Of 2 million to 2.5 million clones listed, 95% are singletons. The sample consisted of naive CD4+ T cells sorted from blood. The subset: CD45RA+ positively selected. This sequence was found in a man aged 18 to 30 in good health. This chain uses TRBV6-1 with TRBJ2-1; D gene unclear. The CDR3 nucleotides read TGTGCCAGCAGTCAATCACCCACGGAGCAGTTCTTC. Its translation is CASSQSPTEQFF.